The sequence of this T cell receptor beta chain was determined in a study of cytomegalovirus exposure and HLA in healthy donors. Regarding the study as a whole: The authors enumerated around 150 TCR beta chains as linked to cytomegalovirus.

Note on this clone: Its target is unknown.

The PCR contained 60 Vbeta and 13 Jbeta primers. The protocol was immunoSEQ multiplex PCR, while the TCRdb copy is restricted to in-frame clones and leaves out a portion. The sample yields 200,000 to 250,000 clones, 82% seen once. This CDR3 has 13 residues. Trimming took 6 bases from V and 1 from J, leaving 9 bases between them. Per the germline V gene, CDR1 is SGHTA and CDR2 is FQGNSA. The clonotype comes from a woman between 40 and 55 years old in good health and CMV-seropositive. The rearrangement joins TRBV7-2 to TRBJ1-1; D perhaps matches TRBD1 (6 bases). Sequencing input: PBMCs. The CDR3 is CASRLQGNTEAFF. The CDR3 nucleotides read TGTGCCAGCAGGTTACAGGGGAACACTGAAGCTTTCTTT.